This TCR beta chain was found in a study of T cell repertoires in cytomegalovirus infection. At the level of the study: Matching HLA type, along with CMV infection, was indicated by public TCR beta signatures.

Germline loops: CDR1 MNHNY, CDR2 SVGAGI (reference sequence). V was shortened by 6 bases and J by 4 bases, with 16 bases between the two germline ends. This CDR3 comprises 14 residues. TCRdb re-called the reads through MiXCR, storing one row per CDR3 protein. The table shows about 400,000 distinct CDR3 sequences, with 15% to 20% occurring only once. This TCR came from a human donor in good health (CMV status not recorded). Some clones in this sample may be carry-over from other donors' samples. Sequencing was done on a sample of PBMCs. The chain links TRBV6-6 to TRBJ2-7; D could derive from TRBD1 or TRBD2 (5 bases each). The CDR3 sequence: CASRQSGTQYEQYF. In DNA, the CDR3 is TGTGCCAGCAGACAGTCCGGGACCCAATACGAGCAGTACTTC.